The 5 T cell receptor beta chains below were found in one sample sequenced in a study of tumor-infiltrating lymphocytes in oesophageal squamous cell carcinoma. TCRdb itself ran the PCR reads through MiXCR, one entry per CDR3 protein. The sample has under 20,000 distinct CDR3 sequences, about two fifths seen once. The sequenced sample was blood. All receptors come from a male donor with esophageal squamous cell carcinoma.

This clonotype came up a few times. The chain links TRBV5-1 to TRBJ2-7, with 9 bases fitting TRBD1. The trim removed 1 base at V and 7 bases at J, leaving 12 bases unmatched. This CDR3 is built from 16 residues. Germline V gene sequence: CDR1 SGHRS, CDR2 YFSETQ. CDR3 loop: CASSLTPGTGIHEQYF. DNA for the CDR3: TGCGCCAGCAGCTTGACCCCCGGGACAGGGATCCATGAGCAGTACTTC.

Relative to its sample, this clonotype is medium-sized. The chain joins TRBV7-8 to TRBJ2-3; 7 bases are a match to TRBD2. The ends lost 2 bases at V and 2 bases at J; junction bases unmatched: 4. CDR3 length: 15 amino acids. The germline V gene encodes CDR1 SGHVS and CDR2 FQNEAQ. CDR3 residues: CASSLLAANTDTQYF. CDR3 coding DNA: TGTGCCAGCAGCTTACTAGCGGCAAACACAGATACGCAGTATTTT.

This clonotype occurred a few times. CDR3 amino acids: CASNMGSAETQYF. DNA for the CDR3: TGTGCCAGCAATATGGGGTCGGCAGAGACCCAGTACTTC. V gene TRBV25-1 combines with J gene TRBJ2-5, with unresolved D. In germline, CDR1 is MGHDK, CDR2 SYGVNS. V lost 7 bases and J 4 bases, leaving 13 bases between the germline ends. The CDR3 sequence is 13 residues long.

The V gene is TRBV7-9, the J gene TRBJ2-3; D unresolved. The DNA matches TRBJ1-1 better at its end, which makes the J call doubtful. This CDR3 has 13 residues. The germline gives CDR1 SEHNR, CDR2 FQNEAQ (reference sequence). CDR3 sequence (DNA): TGTGCCAGCAGCTTAGAGGGGAACACTGAAGCTTTCTTT. Its protein is CASSLEGNTEAFF.

This clonotype was counted a few times. The conserved final phenylalanine or tryptophan is absent from the CDR3, which likely points to a read error. No DNA is shown, since the ends of the CDR3 on it are uncertain; the CDR3 is the one TCRdb lists. This sequence joins TRBV12-3 or TRBV12-4 and TRBJ2-7; the D segment call TRBD1 is taken from the table without a DNA check. Inclusive of both ends, the CDR3 amounts to 15 amino acids. CDR3 residues: CASSWTGSYGYTFGS.